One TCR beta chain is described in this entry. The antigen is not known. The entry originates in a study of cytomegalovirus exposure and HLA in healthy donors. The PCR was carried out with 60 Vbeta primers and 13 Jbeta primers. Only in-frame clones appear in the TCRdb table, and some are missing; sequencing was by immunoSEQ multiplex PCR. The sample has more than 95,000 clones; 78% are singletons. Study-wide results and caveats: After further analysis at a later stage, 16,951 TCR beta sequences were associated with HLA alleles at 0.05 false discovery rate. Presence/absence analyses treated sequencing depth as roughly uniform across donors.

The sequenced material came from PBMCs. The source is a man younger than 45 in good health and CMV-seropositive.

The CDR3 region is CASSANRGNYGYTF. DNA for the CDR3: TGTGCCAGCAGTGCAAACAGGGGGAACTATGGCTACACCTTC. The V gene is TRBV27, the J gene TRBJ1-2; TRBD1 agrees at 8 bases. The CDR3 contains 14 residues. V shed 5 bases and J 2 bases; nucleotides not matched to a gene: 4. The V gene's germline CDR1 is MNHEY and CDR2 SMNVEV (reference sequence).